In its sample, the clone carrying this T cell receptor (beta chain) was seen a few times. Each bulk PBMC sample had approximately 400 ng DNA loaded. TCRdb's copy holds only in-frame clones and misses some; the assay was immunoSEQ multiplex PCR. The table has about 7,100 clones, about 83% seen once. These data are taken from a study of blood T cell dynamics during melanoma immunotherapy. In the study overall: Patients with metastatic melanoma got pembrolizumab or nivolumab-ipilimumab as first-line care.

Trimming removed 4 bases from V and 5 bases from J; junction bases left unmatched: 8. This CDR3 has 14 residues. The germline CDR1 and CDR2 sequences are MGHRA and YSYEKL. The time point is: week 3, after first cycle of checkpoint inhibitor. Sampling occurred pretreatment (T0) and at week 3 (W3), after cycle one of checkpoint blockade. Response was assessed by RECIST 1.1 at 12 weeks, except two rapid progressors. The rearrangement links TRBV4-1 to TRBJ2-7; TRBD1 matches 7 bases. The sequencing here drew on blood, taken from a patient treated with checkpoint blockade. This TCR was recovered from a human donor with melanoma. The CDR3, as DNA: TGCGCCAGCAGCCCGCAACAGGGGATCCACGAGCAGTACTTC. Translation: CASSPQQGIHEQYF.